These 20 T cell receptor beta chains were sequenced from one sample in a study of blood T cell repertoires in COVID-19. The repertoire was sequenced with immunoSEQ multiplex PCR; TCRdb's copy has only in-frame clones and lacks some. This table has roughly 190,000 clones, around four fifths appearing once. Material for sequencing was peripheral blood. These receptors all come from a woman between 65 and 79 years old with active or convalescent COVID-19.

The genes are TRBV5-1 and TRBJ1-1, with 9 bases lining up with TRBD1. Germline CDR1 reads SGHRS; CDR2 reads YFSETQ. The CDR3 runs 13 residues. V dropped 7 bases and J dropped 1; count of bases not matched to a gene: 2. DNA for the CDR3: TGCGCCAGCGGGGACAGGGCGAACACTGAAGCTTTCTTT. Its translation is CASGDRANTEAFF.

The chain has TRBV27 and TRBJ2-3; D may be TRBD2 (7 bases). The germline V and J ends were trimmed by 4 bases and 3 bases, with 32 bases remaining between them. The CDR3 contains 21 residues. Germline CDR1 MNHEY, CDR2 SMNVEV (reference sequence). CDR3 bases: TGTGCCAGCAGTTCCCCGAGGGGGGGAGGGCCCGTCGGATATGAGACAGATACGCAGTATTTT. Translating it yields CASSSPRGGGPVGYETDTQYF.

This chain links TRBV28 with TRBJ1-5, with D unclear. The CDR3 is made up of 14 amino acids. V was pared by 3 bases and J by 5 bases, with 11 bases between. Germline values: CDR1 MDHEN, CDR2 SYDVKM. The DNA for the CDR3 is TGTGCCAGCAGTTTCCTCCACTTACATCAGCCCCAGCATTTT. This sequence encodes CASSFLHLHQPQHF.

This clone appeared many times. V gene TRBV18 combines with J gene TRBJ2-2; 8 bases map to TRBD2. Germline CDR1 is KGHSH and CDR2 is LQKENI. The CDR3 consists of 15 residues. After removal of 6 bases from V and 5 bases from J, the junction contained 8 bases not matched to a gene. CDR3 DNA sequence: TGTGCCAGCTCTACGGGAGGGAGGTCGACCGGGGAGCTGTTTTTT. Its protein is CASSTGGRSTGELFF. Full variable domain (rest looked up from reference TRBV18 and TRBJ2-2): NAGVMQNPRHLVRRRGQEARLRCSPMKGHSHVYWYRQLPEEGLKFMVYLQKENIIDESGMPKERFSAEFPKEGPSILRIQQVVRGDSAAYFCASSTGGRSTGELFFGEGSRLTVL.

V usage is TRBV2 and J usage is TRBJ1-4, with 8 bases fitting TRBD1. The germline V gene has CDR1 SNHLY and CDR2 FYNNEI. CDR3 length: 15 amino acids. V was clipped by 10 bases and J by 6 bases; unmatched bases: 13. Here the CDR3 DNA reads TGTGCCATCAAGGCTCAGGGGGCAGGGTATGAAAAACTGTTTTTT. Its translation: CAIKAQGAGYEKLFF.

J is TRBJ2-3 and V is TRBV9; no reliable D call. With 0 bases removed from V and 2 bases from J, the gap between germline ends came to 13 bases. CDR1 and CDR2 (germline): SGDLS, YYNGEE. The CDR3 totals 16 residues. CDR3 region: CASSVVGSPTTDTQYF. The CDR3 DNA follows: TGTGCCAGCAGCGTAGTGGGCAGCCCGACCACAGATACGCAGTATTTT.

The chain joins TRBV7-3 to TRBJ2-7; tentatively, D is TRBD1 (5 bases). V was cut by 5 bases and J by 6 bases, with 17 bases left in between. Per the germline V gene, CDR1 is SGHTA and CDR2 is FQGTGA. The CDR3 totals 14 residues. CDR3 in amino acids: CASSPQDQGGEQYF. The CDR3 bases are TGTGCCAGCAGCCCCCAGGACCAGGGCGGCGAGCAGTACTTC.

The V call is TRBV7-2, the J call TRBJ1-2; tentatively, D is TRBD1 (6 bases). CDR3 size: 14 residues. V lost 4 bases and J 4 bases, leaving 13 bases between the germline ends. Per the germline V gene, CDR1 is SGHTA and CDR2 is FQGNSA. The DNA of the CDR3 is TGTGCCAGCAGCTCAACAGGGTTCTTCTATGGCTACACCTTC. Amino acid sequence: CASSSTGFFYGYTF.

This chain uses TRBV4-1 with TRBJ2-2, with D unclear. The CDR3 is 13 residues long. V was trimmed by 3 bases and J by 4 bases, leaving 6 bases between them. The germline gives CDR1 MGHRA, CDR2 YSYEKL. This CDR3 reads CASSQYSTGELFF. The DNA for the CDR3 is TGCGCCAGCAGCCAGTACAGCACCGGGGAGCTGTTTTTT.

V gene TRBV30 combines with J gene TRBJ1-2; tentative D call: TRBD1 (6 bases). The CDR3 extends over 13 amino acids. With 3 bases removed from V and 4 bases from J, the gap between germline ends came to 12 bases. The germline CDR1 and CDR2 sequences are GTSNPN and SVGIG (reference sequence). The CDR3 sequence: CAWSHRVCYGYTF. The CDR3 bases are TGTGCCTGGAGCCACAGGGTTTGCTATGGCTACACCTTC.

A few counts support this clone. The chain uses TRBV5-6 and TRBJ2-3; D is perhaps TRBD1 (6 bases). The CDR3 spans 16 residues. The V end lost 4 bases, the J end lost 0 bases, and 15 bases lay between the germline ends. Germline assignment: CDR1 SGHDT and CDR2 YYEEEE. The CDR3 bases are TGTGCCAGCAGCCTTGGGGCAGGGACAAGCACAGATACGCAGTATTTT. Its translation: CASSLGAGTSTDTQYF.

The J gene is TRBJ1-5, the V gene TRBV23-1; 9 nucleotides match TRBD1. TRBV23-1 counts as an open reading frame of uncertain function. The CDR3 spans 20 residues. Trimming at V came to 0 bases and at J to 0 bases, leaving 12 bases not matched to a gene. CDR3 amino acids: CASSQSYRDRERYSNQPQHF. CDR3 in DNA: TGCGCCAGCAGTCAATCGTACCGGGACAGGGAGAGGTATAGCAATCAGCCCCAGCATTTT.

The rearrangement links TRBV3-1 (or the pseudogene TRBV3-2) to TRBJ2-7; D is perhaps TRBD2 (6 bases). The V and J ends lost 3 bases and 2 bases respectively, with 17 bases between them. The CDR3 is made up of 16 amino acids. CDR1 and CDR2 (germline): LGHDT, YNNKEL (reference sequence). As DNA, the CDR3 is TGTGCCAGCAGCCAGAAAGGGCGGGGACGGGCCTACGAGCAGTACTTC. This sequence encodes CASSQKGRGRAYEQYF.

The chain recombines TRBV12-3 or TRBV12-4 with TRBJ2-3; the D is unclear. The CDR3 extends over 13 amino acids. Trimming shortened V by 6 bases and J by 2 bases, and 9 bases separated the two germline ends. CDR3 sequence (DNA): TGTGCCAGCAGCGCGATTGTCACAGATACGCAGTATTTT. Its protein product is CASSAIVTDTQYF.

Turning to this clone: Other DNA variants within this sample encode the same CDR3. The chain employs TRBV7-9 and TRBJ1-3; no clear D. Germline CDR1 is SEHNR and CDR2 is FQNEAQ (reference sequence). The V end was cut by 1 base, the J end by 0 bases, with 4 bases between. CDR3 length equals 14 residues. The CDR3 sequence: CASSLDSSGNTIYF. In nucleotides, the CDR3 is TGTGCCAGCAGCTTAGACAGCTCTGGAAACACCATATATTTT.

The rearrangement uses TRBV11-2 and TRBJ2-5; TRBD2 matches 12 bases. The CDR3 extends over 17 amino acids. Looked up from germline, CDR1 is SGHAT and CDR2 is FQNNGV. V gave up 5 bases and J gave up 7 bases; unmatched junction bases: 14. The DNA of the CDR3 is TGTGCCAGCAGCCCAGTCGCTAGCGGGAGGGCCGGTGGGACCCAGTACTTC. Protein product: CASSPVASGRAGGTQYF.

With respect to this clone: The sample holds other DNA sequences that translate to the same CDR3. The chain joins TRBV18 to TRBJ1-6, with D perhaps matching TRBD1 (6 bases). The V and J ends lost 3 bases and 7 bases respectively, with 10 bases between them. This CDR3 contains 14 residues. Germline V gene sequence: CDR1 KGHSH, CDR2 LQKENI. CDR3 coding DNA: TGTGCCAGCTCACCGGGGCAGGGGAATTCACCCCTCCACTTT. Translating it yields CASSPGQGNSPLHF.

This rearrangement joins TRBV29-1 to TRBJ1-4, with 9 bases fitting TRBD1. V shed 7 bases, J shed 8 bases, and the junction held 8 bases outside the gene matches. This CDR3 spans 13 amino acids. In germline, CDR1 is SQVTM, CDR2 ANQGSEA. The CDR3 loop is CSGMGQGNEKLFF. The CDR3 DNA reads TGCAGCGGGATGGGACAGGGCAACGAAAAACTGTTTTTT.

The chain has TRBV5-6 and TRBJ2-5; TRBD1 matches 11 bases. The CDR3 extends over 15 amino acids. V shed 6 bases, J shed 4 bases, and the junction held 8 bases outside the gene matches. CDR1 SGHDT and CDR2 YYEEEE come from the germline V gene. The CDR3 sequence: CASKNTGTGGETQYF. The CDR3, as DNA: TGTGCCAGCAAAAATACCGGGACAGGGGGAGAGACCCAGTACTTC. Using reference TRBV5-6 and TRBJ2-5 for the parts outside the CDR3, the full variable domain is DAGVTQSPTHLIKTRGQQVTLRCSPKSGHDTVSWYQQALGQGPQFIFQYYEEEERQRGNFPDRFSGHQFPNYSSELNVNALLLGDSALYLCASKNTGTGGETQYFGPGTRLLVL.

The chain joins TRBV27 to TRBJ2-3; D gene ambiguous. The CDR3 is 13 residues long. CDR1 is MNHEY, CDR2 SMNVEV, per germline (reference sequence). V lost 5 bases and J 6 bases, leaving 12 bases between the germline ends. CDR3 coding DNA: TGTGCCAGCAGTCCCCCCCCCGAGGATACGCAGTATTTT. The encoded protein is CASSPPPEDTQYF.